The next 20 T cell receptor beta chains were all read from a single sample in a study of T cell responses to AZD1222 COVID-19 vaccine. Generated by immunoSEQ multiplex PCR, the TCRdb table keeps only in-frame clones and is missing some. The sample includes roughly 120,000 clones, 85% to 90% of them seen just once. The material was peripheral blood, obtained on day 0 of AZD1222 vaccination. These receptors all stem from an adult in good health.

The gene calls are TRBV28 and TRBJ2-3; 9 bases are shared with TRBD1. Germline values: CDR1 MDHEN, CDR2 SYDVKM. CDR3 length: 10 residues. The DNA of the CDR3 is TGTGCGACAGGGGGAGATACGCAGTATTTT. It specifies CATGGDTQYF. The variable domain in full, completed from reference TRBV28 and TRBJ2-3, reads DVKVTQSSRYLVKRTGEKVFLECVQDMDHENMFWYRQDPGLGLRLIYFSYDVKMKEKGDIPEGYSVSREKKERFSLILESASTNQTSMYLCATGGDTQYFGPGTRLTVL.

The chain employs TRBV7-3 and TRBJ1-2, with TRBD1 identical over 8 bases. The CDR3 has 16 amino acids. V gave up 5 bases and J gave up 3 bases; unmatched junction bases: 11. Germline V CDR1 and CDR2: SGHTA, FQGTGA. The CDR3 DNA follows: TGTGCCAGCAGCACGCGTGCAGGGGGCGGCGACTATGGCTACACCTTC. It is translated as CASSTRAGGGDYGYTF.

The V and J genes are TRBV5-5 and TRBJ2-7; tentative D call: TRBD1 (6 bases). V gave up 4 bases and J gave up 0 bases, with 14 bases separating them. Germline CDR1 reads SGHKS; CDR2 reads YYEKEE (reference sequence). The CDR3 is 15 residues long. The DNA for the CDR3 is TGTGCCAGCAGCCCCCGGACAGTTAGCTCCTACGAGCAGTACTTC. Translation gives CASSPRTVSSYEQYF.

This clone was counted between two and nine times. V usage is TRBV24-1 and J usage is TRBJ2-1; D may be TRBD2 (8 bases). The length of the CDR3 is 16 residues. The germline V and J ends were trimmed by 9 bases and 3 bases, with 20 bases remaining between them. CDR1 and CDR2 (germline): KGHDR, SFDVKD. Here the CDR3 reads CATGDSGSLSYNEQFF. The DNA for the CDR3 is TGTGCCACCGGGGACAGCGGGAGCCTAAGCTACAATGAGCAGTTCTTC.

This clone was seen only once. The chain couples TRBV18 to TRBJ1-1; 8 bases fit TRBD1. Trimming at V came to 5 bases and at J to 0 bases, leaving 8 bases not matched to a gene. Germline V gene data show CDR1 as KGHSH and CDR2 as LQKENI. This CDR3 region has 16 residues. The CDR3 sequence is CASSSRDRRVNTEAFF. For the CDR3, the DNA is TGTGCCAGCTCATCCCGGGACAGGAGAGTGAACACTGAAGCTTTCTTT.

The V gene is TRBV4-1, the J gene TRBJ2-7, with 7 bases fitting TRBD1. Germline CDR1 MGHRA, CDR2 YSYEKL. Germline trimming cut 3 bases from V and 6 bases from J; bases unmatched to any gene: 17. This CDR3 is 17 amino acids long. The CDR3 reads CASSHPTGWGPVVEQYF. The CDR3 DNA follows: TGCGCCAGCAGCCACCCGACAGGGTGGGGACCAGTCGTCGAGCAGTACTTC.

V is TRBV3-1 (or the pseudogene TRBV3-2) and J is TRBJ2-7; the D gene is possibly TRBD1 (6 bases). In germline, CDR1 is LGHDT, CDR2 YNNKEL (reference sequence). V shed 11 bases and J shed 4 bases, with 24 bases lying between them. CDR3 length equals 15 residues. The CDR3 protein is CAGCRGPSSFYEQYF. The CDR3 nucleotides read TGTGCCGGATGCAGGGGTCCCTCCTCTTTTTACGAGCAGTACTTC.

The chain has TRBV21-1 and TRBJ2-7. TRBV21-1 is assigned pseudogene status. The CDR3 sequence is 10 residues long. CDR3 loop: CASTSYEQYF. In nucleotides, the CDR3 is TGTGCCAGCACATCTTACGAGCAGTACTTC.

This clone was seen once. The CDR3 sequence: CASSSGGGNQPQHF. The CDR3 DNA reads TGTGCCAGCAGTTCTGGGGGTGGCAATCAGCCCCAGCATTTT. V is TRBV28 and J is TRBJ1-5; possible D gene TRBD1, 5 bases. V was shortened by 4 bases and J by 2 bases, with 9 bases between the two germline ends. The germline CDR1 and CDR2 sequences are MDHEN and SYDVKM. The CDR3 length is 14 residues.

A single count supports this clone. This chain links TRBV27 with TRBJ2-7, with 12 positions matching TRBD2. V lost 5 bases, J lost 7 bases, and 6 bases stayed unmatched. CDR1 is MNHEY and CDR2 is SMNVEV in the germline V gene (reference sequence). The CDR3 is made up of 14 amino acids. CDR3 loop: CASSIGLAGSEQYF. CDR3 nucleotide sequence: TGTGCCAGCAGTATCGGACTAGCGGGGAGTGAGCAGTACTTC.

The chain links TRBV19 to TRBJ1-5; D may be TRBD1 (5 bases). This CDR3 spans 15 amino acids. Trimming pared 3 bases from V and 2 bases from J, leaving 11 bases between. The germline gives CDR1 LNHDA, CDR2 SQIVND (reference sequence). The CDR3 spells CASSIWGVGNQPQHF. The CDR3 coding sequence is TGTGCCAGTAGTATTTGGGGGGTCGGCAATCAGCCCCAGCATTTT.

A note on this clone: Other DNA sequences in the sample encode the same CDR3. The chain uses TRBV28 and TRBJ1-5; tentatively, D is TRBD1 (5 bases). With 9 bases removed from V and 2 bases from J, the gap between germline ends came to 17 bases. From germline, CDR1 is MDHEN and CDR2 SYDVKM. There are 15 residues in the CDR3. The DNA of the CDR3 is TGTGCCAGTCGAAGCGGGGGAGGAGGCAATCAGCCCCAGCATTTT. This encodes CASRSGGGGNQPQHF.

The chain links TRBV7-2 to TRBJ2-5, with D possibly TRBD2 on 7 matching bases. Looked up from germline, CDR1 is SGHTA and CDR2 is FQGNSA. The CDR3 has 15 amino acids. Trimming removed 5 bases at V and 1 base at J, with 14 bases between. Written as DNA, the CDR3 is TGTGCCAGCAGCCTCATGGGGGGGGCCCAAGAGACCCAGTACTTC. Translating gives CASSLMGGAQETQYF. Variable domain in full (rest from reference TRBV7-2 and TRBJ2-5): GAGVSQSPSNKVTEKGKDVELRCDPISGHTALYWYRQSLGQGLEFLIYFQGNSAPDKSGLPSDRFSAERTGGSVSTLTIQRTQQEDSAVYLCASSLMGGAQETQYFGPGTRLLVL.

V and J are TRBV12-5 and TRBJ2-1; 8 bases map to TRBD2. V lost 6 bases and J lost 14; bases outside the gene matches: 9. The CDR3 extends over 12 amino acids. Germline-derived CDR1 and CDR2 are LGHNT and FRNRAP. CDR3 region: CASGLAGGGKFF. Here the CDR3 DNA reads TGTGCTAGTGGCCTGGCCGGGGGGGGAAAGTTCTTC.

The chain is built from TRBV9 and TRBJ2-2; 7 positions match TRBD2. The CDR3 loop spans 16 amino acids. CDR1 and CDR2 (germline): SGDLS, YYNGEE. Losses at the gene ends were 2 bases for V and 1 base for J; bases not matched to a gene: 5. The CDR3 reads CASSVVSSGNTGELFF. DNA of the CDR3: TGTGCCAGCAGCGTGGTGTCTAGCGGGAACACCGGGGAGCTGTTTTTT.

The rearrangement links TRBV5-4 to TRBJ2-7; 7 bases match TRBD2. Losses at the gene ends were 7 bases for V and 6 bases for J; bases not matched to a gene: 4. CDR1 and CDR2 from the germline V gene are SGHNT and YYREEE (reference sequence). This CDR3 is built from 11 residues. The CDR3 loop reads CASGRGSEQYF. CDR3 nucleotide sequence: TGTGCCAGCGGGAGGGGCTCCGAGCAGTACTTC.

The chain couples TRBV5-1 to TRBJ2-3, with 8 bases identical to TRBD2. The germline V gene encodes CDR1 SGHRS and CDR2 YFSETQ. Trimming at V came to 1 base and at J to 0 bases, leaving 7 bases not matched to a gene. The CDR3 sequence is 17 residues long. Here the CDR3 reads CASSLRPLAGSTDTQYF. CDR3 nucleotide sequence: TGCGCCAGCAGCTTGCGCCCTCTAGCGGGCAGCACAGATACGCAGTATTTT.

The CDR3 region is CASSLAQGMNTEAFF. The DNA of the CDR3 is TGTGCCAGCAGCTTAGCACAGGGCATGAACACTGAAGCTTTCTTT. The chain links TRBV7-2 to TRBJ1-1; maybe TRBD1 (6 bases). The CDR3 is 15 amino acids. CDR1 is SGHTA, CDR2 FQGNSA, per germline. Deletions cut 0 bases from V and 0 bases from J, with 8 bases between. The full variable domain, with the rest looked up from reference TRBV7-2 and TRBJ1-1, is GAGVSQSPSNKVTEKGKDVELRCDPISGHTALYWYRQSLGQGLEFLIYFQGNSAPDKSGLPSDRFSAERTGGSVSTLTIQRTQQEDSAVYLCASSLAQGMNTEAFFGQGTRLTVV.

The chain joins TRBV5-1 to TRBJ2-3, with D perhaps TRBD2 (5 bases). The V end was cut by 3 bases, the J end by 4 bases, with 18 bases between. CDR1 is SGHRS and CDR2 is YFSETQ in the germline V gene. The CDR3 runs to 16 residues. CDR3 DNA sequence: TGCGCCAGCAGCTCGACTAAAACGACCTACCCAGATACGCAGTATTTT. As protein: CASSSTKTTYPDTQYF.

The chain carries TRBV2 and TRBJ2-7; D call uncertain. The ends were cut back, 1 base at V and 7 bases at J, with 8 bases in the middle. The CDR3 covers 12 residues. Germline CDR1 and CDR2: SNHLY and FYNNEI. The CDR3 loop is CASSEEVTEQYF. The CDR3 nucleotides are TGTGCCAGCAGTGAAGAGGTAACGGAGCAGTACTTC.